These T cell receptor beta chains were read from a single sample in a study of vaccination effects on CD4 cells after COVID-19. Using immunoSEQ multiplex PCR, the repertoire was profiled, and TCRdb retains in-frame clones only, with some absent. The sample carries 22,000 or so clones, over 70% recorded once. For these receptors, no antigen is known. Sample: CD4+ T cells from PBMCs cultured with a peptide pool, taken before COVID-19 vaccination. Source of these receptors: a human donor who had a prior SARS-CoV-2 infection. Both conserved end residues are part of each CDR3. The order of the fields is clone size, D gene, J gene, V gene, CDR3 protein, CDR3 DNA. The D gene is left open where the match is weak. For some rows the clone size is stated as once, few or many, or as a class when expanded; others skip it.

.	TRBD1	TRBJ1-5	TRBV7-8	CASSMGQGMEWPQHF	TGTGCCAGCAGCATGGGACAGGGAATGGAATGGCCCCAGCATTTT
.	.	TRBJ2-3	TRBV15	CATSRDIQGEQYF	TGTGCCACCAGCAGAGATATTCAGGGTGAGCAGTATTTT
.	.	TRBJ2-7	TRBV12-3/TRBV12-4	CASSPRVTYEQYF	TGTGCCAGCAGTCCCAGGGTGACCTACGAGCAGTACTTC
.	TRBD2	TRBJ2-1	TRBV9	CASSGERGSSYNEQFF	TGTGCCAGCAGCGGAGAGCGGGGGAGCTCCTACAATGAGCAGTTCTTC
.	.	TRBJ2-3	TRBV21-1	CASSTKDRQGGDTQYF	TGTGCCAGCAGTACCAAGGACAGGCAGGGTGGAGATACGCAGTATTTT
.	.	TRBJ2-7	TRBV3-1/TRBV3-2	CASSQVGGTQYF	TGTGCCAGCAGCCAAGTTGGGGGTACGCAGTACTTC
.	.	TRBJ1-3	TRBV5-1	CASSLAGIHSGNTIYF	TGCGCCAGCAGCTTGGCAGGAATACACTCTGGAAACACCATATATTTT
.	TRBD2	TRBJ2-5	TRBV3-1/TRBV3-2	CASSLTSGVSQTQYF	TGTGCCAGCAGCCTGACTAGCGGGGTTTCACAGACCCAGTACTTC
.	.	TRBJ2-2	TRBV12-2	CASRHPTGNETGELFF	TGTGCAAGTCGCCACCCGACAGGGAACGAGACCGGGGAGCTGTTTTTT
few	.	TRBJ2-5	TRBV5-1	CASSLIRQETQYF	TGCGCCAGCAGCCTGATCCGTCAAGAGACCCAGTACTTC
.	.	TRBJ1-1	TRBV19	CASSIAGRRPEAFF	TGTGCCAGTAGTATAGCCGGTCGGAGACCTGAAGCTTTCTTT
few	.	TRBJ2-7	TRBV27	CASSLYRVGYYEQYF	TGTGCCAGCAGTTTATATCGGGTCGGCTACTACGAGCAGTACTTC
.	.	TRBJ2-7	TRBV9	CASSVSLVTSYEQYF	TGTGCCAGCAGCGTATCTCTGGTGACCTCCTACGAGCAGTACTTC
.	.	TRBJ2-2	TRBV7-3	CASSLYGGALAMNTGELFF	TGTGCCAGCAGCTTATATGGGGGGGCCCTTGCCATGAACACCGGGGAGCTGTTTTTT
.	.	TRBJ2-7	TRBV15	CATSHRDHEQYF	TGTGCCACCAGCCACAGGGACCACGAGCAGTACTTC
.	.	TRBJ2-2	TRBV3-1/TRBV3-2	CASSQNTGELFF	TGTGCCAGCAGCCAAAACACCGGGGAGCTGTTTTTT
.	.	TRBJ2-3	TRBV3-1/TRBV3-2	CASSANRFGSSTDTQYF	TGTGCCAGCAGCGCTAACAGATTTGGATCTAGCACAGATACGCAGTATTTT
.	TRBD1	TRBJ2-2	TRBV2	CASRPPGQGNTGELFF	TGTGCCAGCAGGCCGCCGGGACAGGGGAACACCGGGGAGCTGTTTTTT
few	.	TRBJ1-2	TRBV30	CAWGRVLYGYTF	TGTGCCTGGGGCAGGGTTCTCTATGGCTACACCTTC
.	.	TRBJ2-3	TRBV3-1/TRBV3-2	CASSQDWQNTQYF	TGTGCCAGCAGCCAAGATTGGCAGAATACGCAGTATTTT
.	TRBD1	TRBJ2-1	TRBV7-9	CASSRSGQGYVNEQFF	TGTGCCAGCAGCCGTTCCGGACAGGGGTATGTGAATGAGCAGTTCTTC
.	TRBD2	TRBJ2-1	TRBV6-5	CASTNSGPSYNEQFF	TGTGCCAGCACAAATAGCGGGCCCTCTTACAATGAGCAGTTCTTC
.	TRBD1	TRBJ1-5	TRBV5-3	CARSLLIGTAPRQPQHF	TGTGCCAGAAGCTTGCTAATAGGGACAGCGCCCCGTCAGCCCCAGCATTTT